This T cell receptor (beta chain) was sequenced in a study of T cell responses to AZD1222 COVID-19 vaccine. Using immunoSEQ multiplex PCR, the repertoire was profiled, and TCRdb retains in-frame clones only, with some absent. The data hold approximately 140,000 clones, with roughly 90% observed a single time. The source material was peripheral blood, sampled 28 days after the second AZD1222 dose. This receptor was taken from an adult who received the AZD1222 COVID-19 vaccine.

CDR3 region: CASSAGPRQGYGYTF. The CDR3 DNA sequence: TGTGCCAGCAGTGCGGGGCCCCGACAGGGGTATGGCTACACCTTC. This chain uses TRBV2 with TRBJ1-2; 8 positions match TRBD1. The CDR3 spans 15 residues. V lost 4 bases, J lost 5 bases, and 9 bases stayed unmatched. In germline, CDR1 is SNHLY, CDR2 FYNNEI.